This T cell receptor beta chain is drawn from a study of lung T cells in sarcoidosis with Löfgren's syndrome. Ten or more counts support this clonotype. Trimming removed 5 bases at V and 6 bases at J, with 13 bases between. This CDR3 spans 13 amino acids. Germline CDR1 is SEHNR and CDR2 is FQNEAQ (reference sequence). Each CDR3 protein is one row after TCRdb ran MiXCR on the reads. The sample consists of 15,000 to 25,000 distinct CDR3 sequences, 21% of them appearing once. The rearrangement joins TRBV7-9 to TRBJ1-1, with D perhaps TRBD1 (5 bases). This TCR came from a human donor with sarcoidosis (Löfgren's syndrome or another form), or a control subject (not recorded which). The specimen sequenced was CD4+ T cells from bronchoalveolar lavage. The CDR3 nucleotides are TGTGCCAGCAGCCGCTCAGGGCAGTCTGAAGCTTTCTTT. This gives the protein CASSRSGQSEAFF.